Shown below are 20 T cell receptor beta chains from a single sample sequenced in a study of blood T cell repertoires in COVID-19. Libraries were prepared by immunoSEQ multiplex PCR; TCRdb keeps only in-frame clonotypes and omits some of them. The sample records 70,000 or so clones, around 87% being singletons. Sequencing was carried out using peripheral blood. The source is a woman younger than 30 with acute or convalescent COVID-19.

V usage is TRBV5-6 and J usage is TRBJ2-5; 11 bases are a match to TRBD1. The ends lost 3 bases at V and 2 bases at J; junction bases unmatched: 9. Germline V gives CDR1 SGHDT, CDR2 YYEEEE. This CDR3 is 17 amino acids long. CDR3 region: CASSSIGTGGPQETQYF. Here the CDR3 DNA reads TGTGCCAGCAGCTCAATCGGGACAGGGGGTCCTCAAGAGACCCAGTACTTC.

This CDR3 reads CASTHNNEQYF. As DNA, the CDR3 is TGCGCCAGCACCCACAACAACGAGCAGTACTTC. V gene TRBV5-1 combines with J gene TRBJ2-7; D not certain. Germline CDR1 reads SGHRS; CDR2 reads YFSETQ. The CDR3 length is 11 residues. The V end lost 6 bases, the J end lost 5 bases, and 9 bases lay between the germline ends. Drawing the rest from reference TRBV5-1 and TRBJ2-7, the complete variable domain is KAGVTQTPRYLIKTRGQQVTLSCSPISGHRSVSWYQQTPGQGLQFLFEYFSETQRNKGNFPGRFSGRQFSNSRSEMNVSTLELGDSALYLCASTHNNEQYFGPGTRLTVT.

For the CDR3, the DNA is TGTGCCAGTAGTATATCCTTGCCTAGCGTAGGAAACATTCAGTACTTC. This gives the protein CASSISLPSVGNIQYF. The chain combines TRBV19 with TRBJ2-4; a possible D gene is TRBD2 (6 bases). Germline CDR1 is LNHDA and CDR2 is SQIVND (reference sequence). The CDR3 is 16 amino acids. Trimming removed 2 bases at V and 6 bases at J, with 17 bases between.

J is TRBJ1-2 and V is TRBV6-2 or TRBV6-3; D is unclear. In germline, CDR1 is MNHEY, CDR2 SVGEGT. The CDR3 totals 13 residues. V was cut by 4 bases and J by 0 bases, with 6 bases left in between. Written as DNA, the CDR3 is TGTGCCAGCAGTTCAGGCGCTAACTATGGCTACACCTTC. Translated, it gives CASSSGANYGYTF.

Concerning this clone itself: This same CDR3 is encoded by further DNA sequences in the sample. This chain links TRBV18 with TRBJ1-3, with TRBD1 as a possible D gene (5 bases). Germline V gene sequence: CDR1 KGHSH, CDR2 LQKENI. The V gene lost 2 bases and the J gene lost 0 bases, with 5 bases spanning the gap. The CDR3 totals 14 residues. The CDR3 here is CASSPGASGNTIYF. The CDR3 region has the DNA TGTGCCAGCTCACCAGGGGCCTCTGGAAACACCATATATTTT.

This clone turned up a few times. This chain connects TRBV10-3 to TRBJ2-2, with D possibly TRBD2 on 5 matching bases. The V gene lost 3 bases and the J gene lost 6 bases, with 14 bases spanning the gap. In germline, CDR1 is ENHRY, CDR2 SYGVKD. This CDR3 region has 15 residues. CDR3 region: CAISDPGTVAGELFF. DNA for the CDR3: TGTGCCATCAGTGATCCGGGAACCGTCGCCGGGGAGCTGTTTTTT.

The CDR3 reads CASSPLRGGSDDEKNGYTF. DNA for the CDR3: TGTGCCAGCTCACCACTCAGGGGCGGTTCCGACGACGAAAAAAATGGCTACACCTTC. This chain joins TRBV18 and TRBJ1-2; perhaps TRBD1 as D (6 bases). The germline V gene encodes CDR1 KGHSH and CDR2 LQKENI. V was trimmed by 1 base and J by 6 bases, leaving 27 bases between them. The CDR3 has 19 amino acids. The full variable domain, with the rest looked up from reference TRBV18 and TRBJ1-2, is NAGVMQNPRHLVRRRGQEARLRCSPMKGHSHVYWYRQLPEEGLKFMVYLQKENIIDESGMPKERFSAEFPKEGPSILRIQQVVRGDSAAYFCASSPLRGGSDDEKNGYTFGSGTRLTVV.

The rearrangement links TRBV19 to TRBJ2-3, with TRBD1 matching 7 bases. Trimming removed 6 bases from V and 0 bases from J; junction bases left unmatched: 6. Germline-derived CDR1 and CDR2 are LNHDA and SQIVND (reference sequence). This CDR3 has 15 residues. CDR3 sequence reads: CASRLTGASTDTQYF. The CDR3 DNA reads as TGTGCCAGTAGGCTAACAGGGGCTAGCACAGATACGCAGTATTTT. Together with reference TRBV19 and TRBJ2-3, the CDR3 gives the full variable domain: DGGITQSPKYLFRKEGQNVTLSCEQNLNHDAMYWYRQDPGQGLRLIYYSQIVNDFQKGDIAEGYSVSREKKESFPLTVTSAQKNPTAFYLCASRLTGASTDTQYFGPGTRLTVL.

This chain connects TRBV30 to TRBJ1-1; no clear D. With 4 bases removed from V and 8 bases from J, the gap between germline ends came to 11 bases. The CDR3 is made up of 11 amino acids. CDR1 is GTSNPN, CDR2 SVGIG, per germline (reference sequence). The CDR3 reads CAWTREGEAFF. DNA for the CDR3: TGTGCCTGGACCCGGGAGGGAGAAGCTTTCTTT.

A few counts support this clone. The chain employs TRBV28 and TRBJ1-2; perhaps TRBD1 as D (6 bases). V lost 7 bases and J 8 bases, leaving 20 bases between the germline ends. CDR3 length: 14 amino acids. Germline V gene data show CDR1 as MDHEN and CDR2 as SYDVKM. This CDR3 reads CASKSYRETMGYTF. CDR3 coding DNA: TGTGCCAGCAAATCCTACAGGGAAACTATGGGCTACACCTTC.

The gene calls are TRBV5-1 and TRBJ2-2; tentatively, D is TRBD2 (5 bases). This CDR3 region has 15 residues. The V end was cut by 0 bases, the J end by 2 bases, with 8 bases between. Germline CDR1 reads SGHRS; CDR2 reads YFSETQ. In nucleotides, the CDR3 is TGCGCCAGCAGCTTGGCTTGGACTAACACCGGGGAGCTGTTTTTT. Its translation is CASSLAWTNTGELFF.

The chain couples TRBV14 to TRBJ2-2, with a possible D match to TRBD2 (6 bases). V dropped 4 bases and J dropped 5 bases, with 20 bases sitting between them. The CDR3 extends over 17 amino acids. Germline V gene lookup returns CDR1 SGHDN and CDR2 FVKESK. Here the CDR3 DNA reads TGTGCCAGCAGCCGACTCGTTAGTGGGAGCGGGACCGGGGAGCTGTTTTTT. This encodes CASSRLVSGSGTGELFF.

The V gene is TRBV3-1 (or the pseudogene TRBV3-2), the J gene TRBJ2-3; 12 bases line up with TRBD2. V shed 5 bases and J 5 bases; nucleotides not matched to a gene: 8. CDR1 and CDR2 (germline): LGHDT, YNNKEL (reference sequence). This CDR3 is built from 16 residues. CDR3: CASSNLAGGLRDTQYF. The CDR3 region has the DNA TGTGCCAGCAGCAATCTAGCGGGGGGGCTTAGAGATACGCAGTATTTT.

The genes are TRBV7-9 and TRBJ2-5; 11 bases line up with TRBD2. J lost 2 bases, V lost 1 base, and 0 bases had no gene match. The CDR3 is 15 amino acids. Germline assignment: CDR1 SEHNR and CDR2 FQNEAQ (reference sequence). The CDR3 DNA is TGTGCCAGCAGCTTAGGACTAGCGGGGCAAGAGACCCAGTACTTC. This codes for CASSLGLAGQETQYF.

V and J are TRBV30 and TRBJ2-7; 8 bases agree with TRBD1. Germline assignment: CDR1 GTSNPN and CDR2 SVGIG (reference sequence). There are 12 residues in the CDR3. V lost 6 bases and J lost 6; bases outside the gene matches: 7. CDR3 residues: CACGGQAAEQYF. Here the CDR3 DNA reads TGTGCCTGCGGGGGACAGGCAGCCGAGCAGTACTTC.

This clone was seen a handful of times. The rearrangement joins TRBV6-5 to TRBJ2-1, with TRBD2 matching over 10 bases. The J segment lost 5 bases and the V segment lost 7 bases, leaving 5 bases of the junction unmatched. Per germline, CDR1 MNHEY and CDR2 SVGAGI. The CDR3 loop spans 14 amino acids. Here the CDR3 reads CASISGGADNEQFF. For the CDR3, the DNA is TGTGCCAGCATCAGCGGGGGGGCCGACAATGAGCAGTTCTTC.

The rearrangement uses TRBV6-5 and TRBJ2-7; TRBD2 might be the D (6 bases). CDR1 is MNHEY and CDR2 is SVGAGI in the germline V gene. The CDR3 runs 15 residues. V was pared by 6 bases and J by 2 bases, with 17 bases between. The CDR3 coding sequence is TGTGCCAGCAGCCCCCGGGACTCTACGCCCTACGAGCAGTACTTC. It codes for CASSPRDSTPYEQYF.

The CDR3 DNA sequence: TGTGCCAGCAGTTGGGACAGGGAGTCCGAGCAGTACTTC. Translated, it gives CASSWDRESEQYF. The chain joins TRBV7-2 to TRBJ2-7, with 9 bases lining up with TRBD1. The CDR3 has 13 amino acids. V shed 6 bases, J shed 6 bases, and the junction held 6 bases outside the gene matches. CDR1 is SGHTA, CDR2 FQGNSA, per germline.

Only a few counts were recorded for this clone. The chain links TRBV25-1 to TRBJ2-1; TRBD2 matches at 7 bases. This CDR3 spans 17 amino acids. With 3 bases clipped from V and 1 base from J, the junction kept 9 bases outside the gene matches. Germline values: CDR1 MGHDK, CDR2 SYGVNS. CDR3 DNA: TGTGCCAGCAGTGAGGGGAATAGCGGGTCGTCCTACAATGAGCAGTTCTTC. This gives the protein CASSEGNSGSSYNEQFF.

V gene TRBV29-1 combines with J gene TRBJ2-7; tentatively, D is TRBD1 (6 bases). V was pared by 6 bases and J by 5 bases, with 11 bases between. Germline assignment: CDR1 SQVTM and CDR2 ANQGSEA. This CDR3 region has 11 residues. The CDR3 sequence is CSVVQGHEQYF. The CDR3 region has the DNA TGCAGCGTCGTACAGGGACACGAGCAGTACTTC.